The 24 T cell receptor beta chains in this list originate from one sample, sequenced in a study of blood T cell repertoires in COVID-19. Generated by immunoSEQ multiplex PCR, the TCRdb table keeps only in-frame clones and is missing some. The repertoire holds around 68,000 clones, with around 83% as singletons. Sequenced sample: peripheral blood. Receptors originate from a human donor in a cohort sampled during active COVID-19.

The J gene is TRBJ2-4, the V gene TRBV5-1; D not resolved. There are 14 residues in the CDR3. With 4 bases removed from V and 8 bases from J, the gap between germline ends came to 16 bases. The germline CDR1 and CDR2 sequences are SGHRS and YFSETQ. The CDR3 nucleotides read TGCGCCAGCAGCCACGAGAGCCTTATAGACATTCAGTACTTC. This gives the protein CASSHESLIDIQYF.

The V and J genes are TRBV7-9 and TRBJ1-5; 7 nucleotides match TRBD1. After removal of 5 bases from V and 3 bases from J, the junction contained 10 bases not matched to a gene. This CDR3 comprises 16 residues. Germline V gene sequence: CDR1 SEHNR, CDR2 FQNEAQ (reference sequence). In nucleotides, the CDR3 is TGTGCCAGCAGCAGTCCAGGGGGAAGCCCCAATCAGCCCCAGCATTTT. Amino acid sequence: CASSSPGGSPNQPQHF.

The CDR3 sequence is CASSQGGEAVEKYF. For the CDR3, the DNA is TGTGCCAGCAGCCAAGGTGGGGAGGCGGTTGAGAAGTACTTC. The chain employs TRBV3-1 (or the pseudogene TRBV3-2) and TRBJ2-4; the D gene is possibly TRBD2 (6 bases). The V end lost 1 base, the J end lost 14 bases, and 18 bases lay between the germline ends. The CDR3 consists of 14 residues. Germline V CDR1 and CDR2: LGHDT, YNNKEL (reference sequence).

This sequence joins TRBV4-1 and TRBJ2-1; 9 positions agree with TRBD2. V lost 5 bases and J lost 4; bases outside the gene matches: 9. Germline CDR1 MGHRA, CDR2 YSYEKL. The CDR3 length is 16 residues. CDR3 region: CASSKGLASRYNEQFF. The CDR3 DNA reads as TGCGCCAGCAGCAAGGGACTAGCCTCCCGTTACAATGAGCAGTTCTTC.

CDR3 amino acids: CAISEPRDRPPRNTIYF. The CDR3 DNA sequence: TGTGCCATCAGTGAGCCACGGGACAGACCCCCGCGGAACACCATATATTTT. The genes are TRBV10-3 and TRBJ1-3; TRBD1 matches at 7 bases. In germline, CDR1 is ENHRY, CDR2 SYGVKD. After removal of 2 bases from V and 7 bases from J, the junction contained 14 bases not matched to a gene. The CDR3 runs to 17 residues.

The CDR3 reads CASSSELAEEYNEQFF. The CDR3 DNA reads as TGTGCCAGCAGCTCGGAACTAGCGGAAGAGTACAATGAGCAGTTCTTC. The chain uses TRBV5-6 and TRBJ2-1; 8 nucleotides align to TRBD2. This CDR3 has 16 residues. Unmatched junction bases numbered 9, after V lost 3 bases and J lost 4 bases. Per the germline V gene, CDR1 is SGHDT and CDR2 is YYEEEE.

The chain couples TRBV3-1 (or the pseudogene TRBV3-2) to TRBJ1-2; D is perhaps TRBD1 (6 bases). Trimming pared 1 base from V and 1 base from J, leaving 10 bases between. CDR1 is LGHDT and CDR2 is YNNKEL in the germline V gene (reference sequence). CDR3 length equals 15 residues. The CDR3 DNA reads as TGTGCCAGCAGCCAAGGGCCAGGGGTTAACTATGGCTACACCTTC. Translated: CASSQGPGVNYGYTF.

The chain uses TRBV7-8 and TRBJ2-7, with 8 bases lining up with TRBD1. The CDR3 is 13 residues long. Germline values: CDR1 SGHVS, CDR2 FQNEAQ. The J segment lost 4 bases and the V segment lost 4 bases, leaving 3 bases of the junction unmatched. This chain's CDR3 is CASSSQGAYEQYV. The CDR3 DNA follows: TGTGCCAGCAGCTCCCAGGGGGCTTACGAGCAGTACGTC.

V usage is TRBV5-4 and J usage is TRBJ2-3, with no clear D. Germline lookup yields CDR1 SGHNT and CDR2 YYREEE (reference sequence). V was shortened by 0 bases and J by 5 bases, with 10 bases between the two germline ends. The CDR3 consists of 14 residues. Here the CDR3 DNA reads TGTGCCAGCAGCTTGGTTGCCCTAGAAGATACGCAGTATTTT. Translated: CASSLVALEDTQYF.

The chain employs TRBV29-1 and TRBJ2-2; D not resolved. From germline, CDR1 is SQVTM and CDR2 ANQGSEA. This CDR3 has 13 amino acids. V lost 3 bases to trimming and J lost 2 bases, with 7 bases between them. The CDR3 coding sequence is TGCAGCGTTGAGAGCGACAACACCGGGGAGCTGTTTTTT. This translates into CSVESDNTGELFF.

The chain carries TRBV5-1 and TRBJ1-4, with D unresolved. Germline V gene data show CDR1 as SGHRS and CDR2 as YFSETQ. The CDR3 covers 14 residues. The V gene lost 0 bases and the J gene lost 6 bases, with 9 bases spanning the gap. Here the CDR3 reads CASSLVGRDEKLFF. The CDR3 nucleotides are TGCGCCAGCAGCTTGGTGGGCCGAGATGAAAAACTGTTTTTT.

V is TRBV19 and J is TRBJ2-5; 9 bases agree with TRBD1. The CDR3 is 15 amino acids. The ends lost 4 bases at V and 5 bases at J; junction bases unmatched: 8. CDR1 and CDR2 from the germline V gene are LNHDA and SQIVND (reference sequence). In DNA, the CDR3 is TGTGCCAGTAGTAGCCGGGACAGGGCTGGGGAGACCCAGTACTTC. Amino acid sequence: CASSSRDRAGETQYF.

This chain joins TRBV6-5 and TRBJ2-7; TRBD2 matches 9 bases. The CDR3 extends over 15 amino acids. The V segment lost 5 bases and the J segment 0 bases; nucleotides outside the gene matches: 5. CDR1 and CDR2 from the germline V gene are MNHEY and SVGAGI. CDR3: CASSKLAGSSYEQYF. CDR3 nucleotide sequence: TGTGCCAGCAGTAAGCTAGCGGGGAGCTCCTACGAGCAGTACTTC.

The gene calls are TRBV18 and TRBJ2-1; D possibly corresponds to TRBD1 (6 bases). Trimming removed 3 bases from V and 0 bases from J, with 9 bases in between. Germline CDR1 KGHSH, CDR2 LQKENI. The CDR3 sequence is 15 residues long. CDR3 nucleotide sequence: TGTGCCAGCTCACCCTCCAGGGGCTCCTACAATGAGCAGTTCTTC. As protein: CASSPSRGSYNEQFF. Combining the CDR3 with reference TRBV18 and TRBJ2-1 gives the whole variable domain NAGVMQNPRHLVRRRGQEARLRCSPMKGHSHVYWYRQLPEEGLKFMVYLQKENIIDESGMPKERFSAEFPKEGPSILRIQQVVRGDSAAYFCASSPSRGSYNEQFFGPGTRLTVL.

The rearrangement links TRBV3-1 (or the pseudogene TRBV3-2) to TRBJ2-1, with D possibly TRBD2 on 5 matching bases. Trimming cost V 1 base and J 9 bases, with 13 bases left between them. The CDR3 loop spans 14 amino acids. Germline CDR1 reads LGHDT; CDR2 reads YNNKEL (reference sequence). CDR3 nucleotide sequence: TGTGCCAGCAGCCAAGGCGGCGGGCTGGGTGAGCAGTTCTTC. This encodes CASSQGGGLGEQFF.

This clone was counted only a few times. The V gene is TRBV2, the J gene TRBJ1-1; 7 positions match TRBD1. V was clipped by 7 bases and J by 4 bases; unmatched bases: 18. The germline V gene encodes CDR1 SNHLY and CDR2 FYNNEI. The CDR3 spans 17 residues. CDR3: CASTGPTGSMWSTEAFF. The DNA of the CDR3 is TGTGCCAGCACAGGACCGACAGGGTCTATGTGGTCCACTGAAGCTTTCTTT.

This chain uses TRBV28 with TRBJ1-3; D is possibly TRBD1 (5 bases). V was cut by 2 bases and J by 4 bases, with 9 bases left in between. The CDR3 is 14 amino acids. Per germline, CDR1 MDHEN and CDR2 SYDVKM. CDR3 in amino acids: CASSLIGVGNTIYF. The CDR3 DNA follows: TGTGCCAGCAGTTTAATAGGGGTCGGAAACACCATATATTTT.

CDR3 loop: CSARGQGFGYTF. CDR3 sequence (DNA): TGCAGTGCTCGTGGACAGGGTTTTGGCTACACCTTC. This chain connects TRBV20-1 to TRBJ1-2; TRBD1 matches 8 bases. V lost 5 bases and J lost 7; bases outside the gene matches: 6. Germline V gene sequence: CDR1 DFQATT, CDR2 SNEGSKA (reference sequence). This CDR3 contains 12 residues.

The V gene is TRBV19, the J gene TRBJ1-2; D ambiguous. The CDR3 totals 14 residues. CDR1 and CDR2 from the germline V gene are LNHDA and SQIVND (reference sequence). V was trimmed by 7 bases and J by 2 bases, leaving 14 bases between them. This CDR3 reads CASNSWALNYGYTF. The CDR3 coding sequence is TGTGCCAGTAATTCATGGGCCCTAAACTATGGCTACACCTTC.

This clone was recorded once. J is TRBJ1-1 and V is TRBV6-5; D ambiguous. The CDR3 is 11 amino acids. Germline values: CDR1 MNHEY, CDR2 SVGAGI. Trimming removed 8 bases from V and 4 bases from J, with 8 bases in between. The DNA of the CDR3 is TGTGCCAGCTCCTCGGGCACTGAAGCTTTCTTT. Protein: CASSSGTEAFF.

This clone was seen only a few times. The chain combines TRBV14 with TRBJ2-7, with no clear D. Trimming left V 2 bases short and J 3 bases short, with 11 bases between. This CDR3 contains 14 residues. In germline, CDR1 is SGHDN, CDR2 FVKESK. CDR3 in DNA: TGTGCCAGCAGCCAAATTGACTTATTCTACGAGCAGTACTTC. Amino acids: CASSQIDLFYEQYF.

The gene calls are TRBV5-4 and TRBJ2-2; D might be TRBD2 (6 bases). Trimming shortened V by 0 bases and J by 6 bases, and 12 bases separated the two germline ends. Per the germline V gene, CDR1 is SGHNT and CDR2 is YYREEE (reference sequence). CDR3 length equals 15 residues. CDR3 DNA: TGTGCCAGCAGCTTGGGACTAGGTCGGGCCGGGGAGCTGTTTTTT. Residues: CASSLGLGRAGELFF.

The chain links TRBV7-9 to TRBJ1-1; 9 bases are a match to TRBD1. With V trimmed by 5 bases and J by 4 bases, 8 bases remained unmatched. The CDR3 totals 15 residues. Germline values: CDR1 SEHNR, CDR2 FQNEAQ (reference sequence). The CDR3 DNA reads TGTGCCAGCAGCACGACACAGGGGGCGGGCACTGAAGCTTTCTTT. Translation gives CASSTTQGAGTEAFF.

The gene calls are TRBV29-1 and TRBJ2-3; D unclear. This CDR3 is 11 amino acids long. V lost 3 bases to trimming and J lost 9 bases, with 10 bases between them. CDR1 is SQVTM and CDR2 is ANQGSEA in the germline V gene. DNA of the CDR3: TGCAGCGTTGAGTTCATGGAGACGCAGTATTTT. Translation: CSVEFMETQYF.